This T cell receptor (beta chain) originates from a study of blood T cell repertoires in COVID-19. Background on the study: In each case, the material was cDNA or gDNA derived from T cells, B-cell-depleted T cells, or PBMCs.

The CDR3 has 14 amino acids. Trimming pared 3 bases from V and 0 bases from J, leaving 8 bases between. Germline-derived CDR1 and CDR2 are LGHNA and YSLEER. Per the original methods: Amplifying reference gene primers gave estimates of nucleated cell counts. The repertoire was sequenced with immunoSEQ multiplex PCR; TCRdb's copy has only in-frame clones and lacks some. V, J and clone size are taken as reported in that table, and D and trimming were inferred from the DNA itself. The sample holds approximately 200,000 clones, roughly three quarters seen once. The receptor's source is a man aged 60-69 years with active or convalescent COVID-19. The sequenced material came from peripheral blood. The J gene is TRBJ1-2, the V gene TRBV4-3; no definite D call. The CDR3 DNA follows: TGCGCCAGCAGCCATGCCGGGACTAACTATGGCTACACCTTC. Its translation is CASSHAGTNYGYTF.